This T cell receptor (beta chain) was documented in a study of monozygotic twins with cystic fibrosis (dated by TCRdb to the early 2020s). Study-level background: Barcoded libraries were made from roughly 3 micrograms of fragmented DNA using approximately 15 PCR cycles. The study compared TCR beta repertoires within and between 16 monozygotic twin pairs with cystic fibrosis to assess genetic influence on V and J gene usage. Data for three of the twin pairs had previously been reported in another context. The cohort included ten female and six male twin pairs, mostly children and adolescents, aged about 2.0 to 36.4 years with a median of about 8.2 years. Twins were ranked among some 1,000 cohort participants for weight-for-height and FEVPerc (FEV1 disease centile) at the day of blood sampling. The research as a whole found: The cohort was small, and no association was found between shared CDR3 numbers and age, concordance or disease severity. The greatest similarity to the co-twin was observed for V gene usage in 13 of 16 pairs and for J usage in 8 of 16 pairs, which suggested genetic constraints. Simpson clonality was generally low (median around 0.009), which suggests a naive-dominated repertoire, and clonality was higher in the most severely affected patients. Sharing of nucleotide-identical clonotypes was significantly greater within monozygotic CF twin pairs than between unrelated CF individuals (P = 0.000026, Mann-Whitney).

Based on the germline V gene, the CDR1 and CDR2 sequences are MNHNS and SASEGT. Trimming leaves V shorter by 6 bases and J shorter by 8 bases, with the junction holding 3 bases beyond the gene matches. There are 12 amino acids in the CDR3, from cysteine to phenylalanine inclusive. Only the CDR3 portion is preserved as DNA: 36 bases, with reading frame beginning at the first base. The twin pairs came from the European Cystic Fibrosis Twin and Sibling Study Cohort, a cohort that recruited patients from over a hundred CF clinics across 14 European countries. Zygosity and CFTR genotype were confirmed in-house, and zygosity was tested by multiplex PCR of nine short tandem repeat loci. Peripheral blood was sampled from each twin, with clinical parameters recorded on the day of blood sampling. Phenol/chloroform extraction was used to isolate genomic DNA from peripheral blood cells, and the DNA was then kept in TE buffer at 4 degrees C.

Concerning this clone itself: There is no known antigen for this receptor. Per-base qualities were not stored, and no clone one base away is much larger.

TCR beta CDR3 regions were amplified by multiplex PCR using the immunoSEQ immune profiling system, following the manufacturer's instructions. An Illumina NextSeq system was used for sequencing. The authors' pipeline ran thus. Sequence data were processed on the immunoSEQ Analyzer platform, and clonality was computed as the square root of Simpson's index of productive rearrangements. V and J usage similarity was measured by Jensen-Shannon distance, and CDR3 generation probabilities were computed with OLGA. The immuneACCESS database (August 2020) and VDJdb (December 2020) were searched for shared CDR3 sequences. TCRdb stores this immuneACCESS table with in-frame sequences only. Part of the clones is absent; in the studies checked, under half of the shortfall reflects unresolved V genes, and no reason is known for the rest. The D gene and trimming were derived from the DNA, and the V and J assignments and clone size from that table. This sample is represented by 20,000 to 30,000 clones; 75% to 95% of them were singletons. The biggest ten clones account for roughly 0.54% of the sample.

Material: blood. Recombination connected TRBV6-1 to TRBJ1-4; 7 bases in the middle match TRBD1. The receptor's source is a girl aged 2 to 10 with cystic fibrosis. The CDR3 protein is CASRADREKLFF. The nucleotide sequence reads as follows: TGTGCCAGCAGGGCGGACAGGGAAAAACTGTTTTTT.